This TCR beta chain derives from a study of regulatory T cells in long-lasting Graves disease. Documented time point: newly diagnosed GD, antithyroid drugs for less than 3 months. RNA isolated from PBMCs was used to make the TCR library. Arm-PCR of CDR3 regions and iRepertoire HTBI primers were used to build TCR beta libraries. TCRdb re-called the multiplex PCR reads through MiXCR, storing one row per CDR3 protein. The table lists 550,000 or so distinct CDR3 sequences, 12% of them singletons. Trimming cost V 6 bases and J 2 bases; bases outside gene matches: 6. This CDR3 spans 15 amino acids. Germline loops: CDR1 SGHTA, CDR2 FQGNSA. This same sample was also part of a study on T cells in Graves' hyperthyroidism and ophthalmopathy. That publication notes: Ophthalmopathy got predicted by the model a median about six months before its onset.

The input for sequencing was peripheral blood mononuclear cells (PBMCs), taken at new diagnosis, from a patient treated with antithyroid drugs. The clonotype comes from a woman younger than 45 with Graves disease. The chain links TRBV7-2 to TRBJ2-1; TRBD1 agrees at 8 bases. CDR3 in amino acids: CASSPKQGAYNEQFF. CDR3 in DNA: TGTGCCAGCAGTCCCAAACAGGGGGCCTACAATGAGCAGTTCTTC.